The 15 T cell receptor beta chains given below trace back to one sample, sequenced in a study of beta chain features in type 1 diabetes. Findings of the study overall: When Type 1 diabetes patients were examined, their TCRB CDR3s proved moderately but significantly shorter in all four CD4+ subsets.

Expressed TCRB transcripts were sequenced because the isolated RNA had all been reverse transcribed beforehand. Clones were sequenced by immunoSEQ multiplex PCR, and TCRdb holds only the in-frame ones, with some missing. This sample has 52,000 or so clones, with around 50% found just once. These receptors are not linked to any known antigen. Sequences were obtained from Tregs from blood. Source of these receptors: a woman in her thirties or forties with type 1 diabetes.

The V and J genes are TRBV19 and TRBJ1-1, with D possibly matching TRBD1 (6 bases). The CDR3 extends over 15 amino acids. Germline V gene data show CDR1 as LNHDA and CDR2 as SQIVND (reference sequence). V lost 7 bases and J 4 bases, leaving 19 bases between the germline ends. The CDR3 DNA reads TGTGCCAGTAACCCCAGGGGATCCGGTACCACTGAAGCTTTCTTT. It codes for CASNPRGSGTTEAFF.

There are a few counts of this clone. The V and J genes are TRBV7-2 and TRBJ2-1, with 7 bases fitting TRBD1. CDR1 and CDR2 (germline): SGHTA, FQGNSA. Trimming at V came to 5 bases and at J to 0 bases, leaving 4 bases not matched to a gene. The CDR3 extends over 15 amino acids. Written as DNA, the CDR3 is TGTGCCAGCAGCCGACAGGGCAGCTCCTACAATGAGCAGTTCTTC. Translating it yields CASSRQGSSYNEQFF.

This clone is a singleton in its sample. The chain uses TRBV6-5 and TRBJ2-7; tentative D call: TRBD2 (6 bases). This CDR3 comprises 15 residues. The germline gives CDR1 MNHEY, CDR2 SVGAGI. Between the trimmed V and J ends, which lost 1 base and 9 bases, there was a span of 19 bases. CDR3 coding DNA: TGTGCCAGCAGTTACTTTGCGGGGAGAGGGGACGCGCAGTACTTC. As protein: CASSYFAGRGDAQYF.

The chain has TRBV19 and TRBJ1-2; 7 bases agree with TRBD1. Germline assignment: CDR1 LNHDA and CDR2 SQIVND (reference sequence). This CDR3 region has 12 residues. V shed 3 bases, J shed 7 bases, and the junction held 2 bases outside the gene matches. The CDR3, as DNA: TGTGCCAGTAGTATTCGGACAGGTGGCTACACCTTC. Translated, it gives CASSIRTGGYTF.

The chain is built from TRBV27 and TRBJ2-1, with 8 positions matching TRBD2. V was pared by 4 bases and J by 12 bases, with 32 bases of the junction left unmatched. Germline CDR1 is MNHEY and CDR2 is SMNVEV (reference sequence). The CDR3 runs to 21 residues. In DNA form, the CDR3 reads TGTGCCAGCAGTTCCCCCTCACAACTAGCGGCAAAGCCGAGGTTGACAATGGGGCAGTTCTTC. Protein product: CASSSPSQLAAKPRLTMGQFF.

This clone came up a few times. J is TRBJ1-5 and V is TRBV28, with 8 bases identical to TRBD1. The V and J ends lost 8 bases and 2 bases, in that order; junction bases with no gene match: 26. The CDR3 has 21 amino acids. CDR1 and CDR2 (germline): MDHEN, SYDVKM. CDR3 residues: CASLAGGTGTSLTWGNQPQHF. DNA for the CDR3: TGTGCCAGCCTAGCCGGCGGGACAGGTACTTCCCTAACCTGGGGCAATCAGCCCCAGCATTTT.

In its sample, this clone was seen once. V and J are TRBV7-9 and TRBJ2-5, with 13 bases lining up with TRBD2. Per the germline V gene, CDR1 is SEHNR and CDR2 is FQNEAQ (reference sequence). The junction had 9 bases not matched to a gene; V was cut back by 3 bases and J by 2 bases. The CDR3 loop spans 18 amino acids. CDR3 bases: TGTGCCAGCAGCTTCAACGGGACTAGCGGGAACACACAAGAGACCCAGTACTTC. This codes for CASSFNGTSGNTQETQYF.

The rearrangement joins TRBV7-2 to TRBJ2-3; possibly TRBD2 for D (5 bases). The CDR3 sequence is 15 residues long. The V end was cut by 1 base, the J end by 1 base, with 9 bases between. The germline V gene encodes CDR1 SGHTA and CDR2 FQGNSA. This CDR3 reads CASSLVGGRTDTQYF. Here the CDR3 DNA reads TGTGCCAGCAGCTTAGTTGGCGGGCGCACAGATACGCAGTATTTT. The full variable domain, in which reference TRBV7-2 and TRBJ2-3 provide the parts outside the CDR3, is GAGVSQSPSNKVTEKGKDVELRCDPISGHTALYWYRQSLGQGLEFLIYFQGNSAPDKSGLPSDRFSAERTGGSVSTLTIQRTQQEDSAVYLCASSLVGGRTDTQYFGPGTRLTVL.

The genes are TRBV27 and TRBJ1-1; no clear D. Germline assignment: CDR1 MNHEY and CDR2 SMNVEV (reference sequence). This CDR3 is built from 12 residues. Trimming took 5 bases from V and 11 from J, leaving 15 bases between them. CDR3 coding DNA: TGTGCCAGCAGTCCACCTGGAGGTTCGGCTTTCTTT. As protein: CASSPPGGSAFF.

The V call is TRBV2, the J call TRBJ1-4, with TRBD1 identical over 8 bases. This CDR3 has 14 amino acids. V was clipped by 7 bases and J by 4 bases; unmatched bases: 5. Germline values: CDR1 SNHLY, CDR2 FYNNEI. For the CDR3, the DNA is TGTGCCAGCAACGGGGGACAGGTTAATGAAAAACTGTTTTTT. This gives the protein CASNGGQVNEKLFF.

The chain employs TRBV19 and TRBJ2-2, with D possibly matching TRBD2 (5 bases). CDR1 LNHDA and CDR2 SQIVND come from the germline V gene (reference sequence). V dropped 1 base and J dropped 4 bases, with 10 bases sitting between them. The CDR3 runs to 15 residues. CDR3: CASSIGGQFTGELFF. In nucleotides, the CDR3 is TGTGCCAGTAGTATAGGAGGGCAGTTCACCGGGGAGCTGTTTTTT.

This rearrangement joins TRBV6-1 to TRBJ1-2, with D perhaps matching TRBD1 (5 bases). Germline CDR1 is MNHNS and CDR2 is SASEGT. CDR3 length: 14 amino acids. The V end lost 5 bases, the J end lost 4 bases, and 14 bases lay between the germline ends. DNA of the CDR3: TGTGCCAGCAGTTTTTCCCCTGGGGCCTATGGCTACACCTTC. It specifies CASSFSPGAYGYTF.

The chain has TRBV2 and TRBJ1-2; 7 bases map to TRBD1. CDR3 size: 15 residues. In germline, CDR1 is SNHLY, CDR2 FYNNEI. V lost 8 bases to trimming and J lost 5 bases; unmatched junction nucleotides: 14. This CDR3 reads CASSTRTGLTYGYTF. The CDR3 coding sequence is TGTGCCAGCTCAACTCGGACAGGATTAACATATGGCTACACCTTC.

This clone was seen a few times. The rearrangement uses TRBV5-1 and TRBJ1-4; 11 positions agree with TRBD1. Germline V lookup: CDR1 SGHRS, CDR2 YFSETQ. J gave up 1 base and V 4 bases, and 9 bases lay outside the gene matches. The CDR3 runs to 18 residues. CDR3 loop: CASSPGQGAWVTNEKLFF. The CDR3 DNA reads TGCGCCAGCAGCCCCGGACAGGGGGCATGGGTAACTAATGAAAAACTGTTTTTT.

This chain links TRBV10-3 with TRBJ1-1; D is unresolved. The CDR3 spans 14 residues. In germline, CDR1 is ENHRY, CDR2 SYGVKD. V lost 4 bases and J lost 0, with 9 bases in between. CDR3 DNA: TGTGCCATCAGTGCCGTGCCTATGAACACTGAAGCTTTCTTT. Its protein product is CAISAVPMNTEAFF.